Shown below are 22 T cell receptor beta chains from a single sample sequenced in a study of Ad26.COV2.S vaccination and SARS-CoV-2 variants. Treatment here: roughly 20 received Ad26.COV2.S at low or high dose, single or two shots; roughly five received placebo; per-sample allocation not given. Sampling was done on day 63 after the first vaccine or placebo injection. TCRdb's table, derived via immunoSEQ multiplex PCR, lists solely in-frame clones and lacks some. The data contain approximately 300,000 clones, just under 85% of them singletons. The material was peripheral blood, obtained in a trial of Ad26.COV2.S vaccine versus placebo. The origin of the receptors is a person between 18 and 65 years old who received the Ad26.COV2.S COVID-19 vaccine or a placebo.

The rearrangement joins TRBV5-1 to TRBJ1-2; D is possibly TRBD1 (5 bases). Germline V gene lookup returns CDR1 SGHRS and CDR2 YFSETQ. Between the trimmed V and J ends, which lost 0 bases and 7 bases, there was a span of 16 bases. This CDR3 contains 15 residues. In DNA form, the CDR3 reads TGCGCCAGCAGCTTGGCGCCAGGGCTCGAAGGTGGCTACACCTTC. It codes for CASSLAPGLEGGYTF.

The chain combines TRBV9 with TRBJ2-2, with 8 bases that match TRBD1. With 3 bases clipped from V and 5 bases from J, the junction kept 6 bases outside the gene matches. CDR1 SGDLS and CDR2 YYNGEE come from the germline V gene. CDR3 length: 15 residues. The CDR3: CASSAHQGATGELFF. The CDR3 DNA reads as TGTGCCAGCAGCGCTCACCAGGGGGCGACCGGGGAGCTGTTTTTT.

The genes are TRBV29-1 and TRBJ1-3; the D is unclear. V shed 0 bases and J shed 1 base, with 4 bases lying between them. CDR3 length: 13 residues. CDR1 SQVTM and CDR2 ANQGSEA come from the germline V gene. The CDR3 loop reads CSVEEYSGNTIYF. The CDR3 DNA follows: TGCAGCGTTGAAGAGTATTCTGGAAACACCATATATTTT. Combining the CDR3 with reference TRBV29-1 and TRBJ1-3 gives the whole variable domain SAVISQKPSRDICQRGTSLTIQCQVDSQVTMMFWYRQQPGQSLTLIATANQGSEATYESGFVIDKFPISRPNLTFSTLTVSNMSPEDSSIYLCSVEEYSGNTIYFGEGSWLTVV.

The chain uses TRBV6-5 and TRBJ2-7; D not certain. In germline, CDR1 is MNHEY, CDR2 SVGAGI. The CDR3 is 12 residues long. V lost 8 bases and J 4 bases, leaving 12 bases between the germline ends. CDR3 protein: CASGRTRYEQYF. In nucleotides, the CDR3 is TGTGCCAGCGGACGAACTCGGTACGAGCAGTACTTC.

The chain recombines TRBV5-1 with TRBJ1-4, with 8 bases matching TRBD1. Looked up from germline, CDR1 is SGHRS and CDR2 is YFSETQ. The CDR3 has 16 amino acids. Unmatched junction bases numbered 13, after V lost 5 bases and J lost 7 bases. CDR3 in amino acids: CASSLGTGRLFEKLFF. CDR3 bases: TGCGCCAGCAGTCTTGGGACAGGACGGTTGTTTGAAAAACTGTTTTTT.

The chain carries TRBV28 and TRBJ1-2, with 7 bases that match TRBD1. The CDR3 runs to 15 residues. With V trimmed by 2 bases and J by 1 base, 4 bases remained unmatched. The germline V gene encodes CDR1 MDHEN and CDR2 SYDVKM. CDR3: CASSLNRGYNYGYTF. The CDR3 bases are TGTGCCAGCAGTTTAAACAGGGGCTATAACTATGGCTACACCTTC.

In nucleotides, the CDR3 is TGCGCCAGCAGCCCTGGGACAGATGAAGCTTTCTTT. Translating it yields CASSPGTDEAFF. The genes are TRBV4-1 and TRBJ1-1; 7 bases fit TRBD1. Trimming took 4 bases from V and 7 from J; bases not matched to a gene: 3. The germline V gene encodes CDR1 MGHRA and CDR2 YSYEKL. The CDR3 is made up of 12 amino acids.

V gene TRBV29-1 combines with J gene TRBJ1-5; D is unresolved. Germline CDR1 and CDR2: SQVTM and ANQGSEA. The CDR3 loop spans 13 amino acids. V lost 6 bases and J 4 bases, leaving 13 bases between the germline ends. Written as DNA, the CDR3 is TGCAGCGTGAGGGAGGGCCCTAATCAGCCCCAGCATTTT. Amino acid sequence: CSVREGPNQPQHF.

The sample holds one count of this clone. The genes are TRBV5-1 and TRBJ1-1; D is undetermined. Per germline, CDR1 SGHRS and CDR2 YFSETQ. V was shortened by 1 base and J by 4 bases, with 11 bases between the two germline ends. This CDR3 has 14 residues. CDR3 residues: CASSLTGAGTEAFF. CDR3 nucleotides: TGCGCCAGCAGCTTGACGGGAGCGGGCACTGAAGCTTTCTTT.

This rearrangement joins TRBV18 to TRBJ2-5, with D possibly called TRBD1 or TRBD2 (5 bases each). The CDR3 extends over 13 amino acids. V shed 6 bases and J shed 3 bases, with 11 bases lying between them. Germline V gene lookup returns CDR1 KGHSH and CDR2 LQKENI. This CDR3 is CASSTGAEETQYF. The CDR3 DNA sequence: TGTGCCAGCTCCACCGGGGCAGAAGAGACCCAGTACTTC.

A remark on this clone: This specimen includes other DNA sequences encoding the same CDR3. The chain carries TRBV6-5 and TRBJ1-3; D gene uncertain. The CDR3 spans 13 residues. V was trimmed by 5 bases and J by 0 bases, leaving 5 bases between them. Germline V gene lookup returns CDR1 MNHEY and CDR2 SVGAGI. As DNA, the CDR3 is TGTGCCAGCAGTCCCTACTCTGGAAACACCATATATTTT. It encodes CASSPYSGNTIYF.

CDR3 nucleotides: TGTGCCAGCCGAGAGGACGGTTATTCACCCCTCCACTTT. It yields the protein CASREDGYSPLHF. V is TRBV7-8 and J is TRBJ1-6; no clear D gene. This CDR3 has 13 amino acids. The germline V and J ends were trimmed by 8 bases and 8 bases, with 13 bases remaining between them. CDR1 is SGHVS, CDR2 FQNEAQ, per germline.

This clone was counted a single time. The sample has other DNA sequences that encode this CDR3 too. The chain has TRBV28 and TRBJ2-3; D ambiguous. Germline V gene data show CDR1 as MDHEN and CDR2 as SYDVKM. The CDR3 consists of 12 residues. V lost 1 base and J 6 bases, leaving 5 bases between the germline ends. This CDR3 reads CASSLSSDTQYF. CDR3 nucleotide sequence: TGTGCCAGCAGTTTATCTTCCGATACGCAGTATTTT.

This clone occurred a few times. The J gene is TRBJ2-7, the V gene TRBV9; no definite D call. The germline CDR1 and CDR2 sequences are SGDLS and YYNGEE. This CDR3 is 14 amino acids long. The V and J ends lost 0 bases and 0 bases respectively, with 7 bases between them. The CDR3 coding sequence is TGTGCCAGCAGCGTAGCACACAGCTCCTACGAGCAGTACTTC. It specifies CASSVAHSSYEQYF.

The chain uses TRBV7-6 and TRBJ2-5; maybe TRBD1 (6 bases). Germline V CDR1 and CDR2: SGHVS, FNYEAQ. Trimming shortened V by 1 base and J by 5 bases, and 14 bases separated the two germline ends. The CDR3 contains 15 residues. CDR3 amino acids: CASSLGQGLSETQYF. Here the CDR3 DNA reads TGTGCCAGCAGCTTAGGGCAGGGGCTATCGGAGACCCAGTACTTC.

V usage is TRBV24-1 and J usage is TRBJ2-5; D is ambiguous. Trimming removed 4 bases from V and 1 base from J, with 12 bases in between. The CDR3 consists of 15 residues. Germline V lookup: CDR1 KGHDR, CDR2 SFDVKD. CDR3 bases: TGTGCCACCAGTGAAAGCCGGGCTCGCCAAGAGACCCAGTACTTC. Translated, it gives CATSESRARQETQYF.

On this clone: One end of the junction does not line up with germline, which may come from a read error. The rearrangement uses TRBV9 and TRBJ1-1; TRBD1 is a possible D gene (5 bases). The CDR3 covers 12 residues. The germline gives CDR1 SGDLS, CDR2 YYNGEE. The CDR3 reads CASRSGDRTPQF. The CDR3 DNA reads TGTGCCAGCAGGTCCGGCGACAGAACCCCCCAATTT.

Concerning this clone: This same CDR3 is encoded by further DNA sequences in the sample. The chain combines TRBV5-1 with TRBJ2-5; no definite D call. CDR3 length: 13 residues. From germline, CDR1 is SGHRS and CDR2 YFSETQ. The V end was cut by 4 bases, the J end by 2 bases, with 9 bases between. DNA for the CDR3: TGCGCCAGCAGCCTTGGCGTACAAGAGACCCAGTACTTC. Translation gives CASSLGVQETQYF.

The CDR3 spells CASSPSGRRLGYTF. DNA of the CDR3: TGTGCCAGCAGCCCGTCGGGGCGCCGTCTTGGCTACACCTTC. The V and J genes are TRBV5-8 and TRBJ1-2; D possibly corresponds to TRBD1 (5 bases). There are 14 residues in the CDR3. CDR1 is SGHTS, CDR2 YDEGEE, per germline. The ends were cut back, 4 bases at V and 7 bases at J, with 17 bases in the middle.

The CDR3 DNA follows: TGTGCCAGCAGCCGCTGGGGGGTCGGGGAGCTGTTTTTT. Translating it yields CASSRWGVGELFF. The chain carries TRBV7-2 and TRBJ2-2, with D possibly TRBD2 on 6 matching bases. Germline V lookup: CDR1 SGHTA, CDR2 FQGNSA. CDR3 length equals 13 residues. The V end lost 5 bases, the J end lost 7 bases, and 11 bases lay between the germline ends.

The chain is built from TRBV19 and TRBJ2-4, with D possibly being TRBD1 (6 bases). The CDR3 is 15 residues long. V was trimmed by 8 bases and J by 0 bases, leaving 14 bases between them. Germline CDR1 and CDR2: LNHDA and SQIVND (reference sequence). The CDR3 reads CASRRTDLAKNIQYF. Here the CDR3 DNA reads TGTGCCAGTCGAAGGACAGACTTAGCCAAAAACATTCAGTACTTC.

This rearrangement joins TRBV11-2 to TRBJ2-1; tentatively, D is TRBD2 (5 bases). The CDR3 is made up of 13 amino acids. Germline CDR1 SGHAT, CDR2 FQNNGV. Trimming removed 5 bases at V and 8 bases at J, with 13 bases between. CDR3 in DNA: TGTGCCAGCAGCCCACCCTCGAGGGATGAGCAGTTCTTC. Protein: CASSPPSRDEQFF.